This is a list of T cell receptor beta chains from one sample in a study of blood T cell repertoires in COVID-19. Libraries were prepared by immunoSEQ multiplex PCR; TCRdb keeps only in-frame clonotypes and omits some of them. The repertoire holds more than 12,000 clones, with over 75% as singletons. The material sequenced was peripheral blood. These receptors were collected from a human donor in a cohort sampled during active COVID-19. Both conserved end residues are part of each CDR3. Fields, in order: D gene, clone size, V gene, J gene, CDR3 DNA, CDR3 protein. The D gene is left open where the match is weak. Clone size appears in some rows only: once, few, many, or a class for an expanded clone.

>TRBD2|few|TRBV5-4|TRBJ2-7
TGTGCCAGCAGCTCGCAGGCCGTGCTAGCGGGGGAGCAGTACTTC
CASSSQAVLAGEQYF
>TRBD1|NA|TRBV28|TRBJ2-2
TGTGCCAGCAGTACCTCACAGGGGCCCCCGGGGGAGCTGTTTTTT
CASSTSQGPPGELFF
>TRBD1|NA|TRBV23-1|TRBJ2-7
TGCGCCAGCAGTAAAAGGGACAGCTCCTACGAGCAGTACTTC
CASSKRDSSYEQYF
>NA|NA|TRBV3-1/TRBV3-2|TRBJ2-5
TGTGCCAGCAGCCGGGTGGGAGCGCAGACCCAGTACTTC
CASSRVGAQTQYF
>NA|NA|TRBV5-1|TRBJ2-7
TGCGCCAGCAGCTTGGTGGGGCCCTACGAGCAGTACTTC
CASSLVGPYEQYF
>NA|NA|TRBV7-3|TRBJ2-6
TGTGCCAGCAGCTTGGGGCCCTCTGGGGCCAACGTCCTGACTTTC
CASSLGPSGANVLTF
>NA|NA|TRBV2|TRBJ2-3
TGTGCCAGCAGTGGAGGGAGGTATACGCAGTATTTT
CASSGGRYTQYF
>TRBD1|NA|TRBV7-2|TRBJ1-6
TGTGCCAGCACATCAGGGACAGGAGAGAATTCACCCCTCCACTTT
CASTSGTGENSPLHF
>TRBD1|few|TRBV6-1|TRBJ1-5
TGTGCCAGCAGTGAGACAGGGTACAGCCAGCCCCAGCATTTT
CASSETGYSQPQHF
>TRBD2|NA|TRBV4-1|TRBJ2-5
TGCGCCAGCAGCCGGATCGGGACTAGCGGGTTAGGGGAGACCCAGTACTTC
CASSRIGTSGLGETQYF
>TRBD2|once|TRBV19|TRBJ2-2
TGTGCCAGTACCTTCCGTTCGGGGGGAGCAGGAAACACCGGGGAGCTGTTTTTT
CASTFRSGGAGNTGELFF
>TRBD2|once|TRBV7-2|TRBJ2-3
TGTGCCAGCAGTGCCGGGACTAGCGGGAGTTGGGTTACGCAGTATTTT
CASSAGTSGSWVTQYF
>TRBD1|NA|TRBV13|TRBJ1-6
TGTGCCAGCAGCTACCGGGACAGAGCCCGGGTGGGCGGGATGTATAATTCACCCCTCCACTTT
CASSYRDRARVGGMYNSPLHF
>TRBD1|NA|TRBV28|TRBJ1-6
TGTGCCAGCAGCCAACCTCCGGGACAGCCTAATCGAAATCCTTATAATTCACCCCTCCACTTT
CASSQPPGQPNRNPYNSPLHF
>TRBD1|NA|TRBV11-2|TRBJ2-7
TGTGCCAGCAGCTCAGCCGGGACAGGGGGCAGAGAGCAGTACTTC
CASSSAGTGGREQYF
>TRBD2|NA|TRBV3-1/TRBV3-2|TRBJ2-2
TGTGCCAGCAGCCAAGTAGGGACTAGTGGGAACGCCGGGGAGCTGTTTTTT
CASSQVGTSGNAGELFF
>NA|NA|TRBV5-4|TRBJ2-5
TGTGCCAGCAGCAAGGAGACAGGAGATCAAGAGACCCAGTACTTC
CASSKETGDQETQYF
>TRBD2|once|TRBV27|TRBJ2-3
TGTGCCAGCAGTTTTAACCGGGAGGGCGGTGGTACGCAGTATTTT
CASSFNREGGGTQYF
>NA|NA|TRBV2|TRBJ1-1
TGTGCCAGCACCCCCCTCGAGGGCTTGGGGACTGAAGCTTTCTTT
CASTPLEGLGTEAFF
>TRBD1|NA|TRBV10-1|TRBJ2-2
TGCGCCAGCAGTACGGGACAGGACACCGGGGAGCTGTTTTTT
CASSTGQDTGELFF
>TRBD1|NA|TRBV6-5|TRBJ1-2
TGTGCCAGCAGTTTTGAGGCGGGGACAGGGACAGATGGCTACACCTTC
CASSFEAGTGTDGYTF
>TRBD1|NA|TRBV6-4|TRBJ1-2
TGTGCCAGCAGGGACCTGACAGGGGGCGATGGTGGCTACACCTTC
CASRDLTGGDGGYTF
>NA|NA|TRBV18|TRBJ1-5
TGTGCCAGCTCACCGGGGGCAGACCCCCAGCCCCAGCATTTT
CASSPGADPQPQHF
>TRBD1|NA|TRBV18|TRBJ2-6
TGTGCCAGCTCACCAAGGTCGGTAGGGGGCCATTCTGACTCTGGGGCCAACGTCCTGACTTTC
CASSPRSVGGHSDSGANVLTF
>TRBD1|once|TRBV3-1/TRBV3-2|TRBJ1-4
TGTGCCAGCAGCCAAGTGGGGGACAGGAGAGAAAAACTGTTTTTT
CASSQVGDRREKLFF
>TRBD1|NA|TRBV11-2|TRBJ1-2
TGTGCCAGCAGCCCCGGGACAGACTATGGCTACACCTTC
CASSPGTDYGYTF
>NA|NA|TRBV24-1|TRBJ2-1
TGTGCCACCAGTGATCCTACGACTACCATCTACAATGAGCAGTTCTTC
CATSDPTTTIYNEQFF
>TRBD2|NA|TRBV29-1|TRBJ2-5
TGCAGCGCCACACCGGGACTAGCGGTCCAAGAGACCCAGTACTTC
CSATPGLAVQETQYF
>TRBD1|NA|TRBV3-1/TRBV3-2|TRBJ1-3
TGTGCCAGCAGCCAAACAGGGGAGGCTGGAAGCACCATATATTTT
CASSQTGEAGSTIYF
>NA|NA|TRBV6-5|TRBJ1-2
TGTGCCAGCAGTTACCGGCAGGGCTTGTATGGCTACACCTTC
CASSYRQGLYGYTF
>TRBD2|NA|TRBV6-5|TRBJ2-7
TGTGCCAGCACAACTAGCGGGGCGGACTACGAGCAGTACTTC
CASTTSGADYEQYF
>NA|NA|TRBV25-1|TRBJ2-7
TGTGCCAGCAGTCCCGCGGGTTTCGAGCAGTACTTC
CASSPAGFEQYF
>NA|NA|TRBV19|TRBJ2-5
TGTGCCAGTAGGTTGTCAGCGGTAGCTCAAGAGACCCAGTACTTC
CASRLSAVAQETQYF
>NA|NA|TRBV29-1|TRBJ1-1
TGCAGCGTTGAAGTGCAGGGAGGCACTGAAGCTTTCTTT
CSVEVQGGTEAFF
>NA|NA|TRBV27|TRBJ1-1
TGTGCCAGCAGAGATGAGTGGACTGAAGCTTTCTTT
CASRDEWTEAFF
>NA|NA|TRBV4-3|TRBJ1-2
TGCGCCAGCAGCCCTTCTCTCGACAGAAACTATGGCTACACCTTC
CASSPSLDRNYGYTF
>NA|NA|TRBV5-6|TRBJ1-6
TGTGCCAGCAGCTTGGTACGGGGGGCAGTCTCACCCCTCCACTTT
CASSLVRGAVSPLHF
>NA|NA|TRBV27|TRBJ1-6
TGTGCCAGCAGTTTATTGCCGGACAGATCCTCACCCCTCCACTTT
CASSLLPDRSSPLHF
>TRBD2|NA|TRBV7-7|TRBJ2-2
TGTGCCAGCAGCCCAGGACTAGCAATTGGCGCCGGGGAGCTGTTTTTT
CASSPGLAIGAGELFF
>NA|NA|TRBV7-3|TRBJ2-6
TGTGCCAGCAGCTTAGAAGGGGCTGGGGCCAACGTCCTGACTTTC
CASSLEGAGANVLTF
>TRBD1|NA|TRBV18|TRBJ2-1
TGTGCCAGCTCAACAGACAGGGTTGTCAATGAGCAGTTCTTC
CASSTDRVVNEQFF
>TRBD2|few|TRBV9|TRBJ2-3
TGTGCCAGCAGCGCCGCTATGGGAGCGGGAGACACGCAGTATTTT
CASSAAMGAGDTQYF
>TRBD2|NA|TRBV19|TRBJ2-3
TGTGCCAGCGCGGCGGGAGGAGCGGGGGGGCCTGATACGCAGTATTTT
CASAAGGAGGPDTQYF
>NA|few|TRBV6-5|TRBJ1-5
TGTGCCAGCGAGGGAGGGATGGGAAACAATCAGCCCCAGCATTTT
CASEGGMGNNQPQHF
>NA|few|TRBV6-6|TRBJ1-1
TGTGCCAGCAGTTACGGTGTGGACTCTTTCTTT
CASSYGVDSFF
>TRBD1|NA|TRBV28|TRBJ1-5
TGTGCCAGCAGCTCTGGACAGGGTGATCAGCCCCAGCATTTT
CASSSGQGDQPQHF
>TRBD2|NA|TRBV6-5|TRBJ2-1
TGTGCCAGCATGCCCGGACTAGCGGGGTACAATGGGCAGTTCTTC
CASMPGLAGYNGQFF